The clone carrying this T cell receptor beta chain was observed many times. TCRdb analysed the reads with MiXCR anew, one entry per CDR3 protein. The sample includes under 250,000 distinct CDR3 sequences, around 28% seen only once; the top ten take 6% to 8.5%. These data are taken from a study of kidney transplant recipient with SARS-CoV-2 infection. The sequenced sample was a blood sample, obtained at baseline and on day 111 from a kidney transplant recipient. This TCR came from a male patient aged 25-45 years who had COVID-19 and was a kidney transplant recipient. Part of the T cell pool may stem from the graft donor.

In DNA form, the CDR3 reads TGCAGTGCTAAGATGGGGCTGTTTCGAAAGACCTATGGCTACACCTTC. Its translation is CSAKMGLFRKTYGYTF. V and J are TRBV20-1 and TRBJ1-2, with a tentative D call TRBD1 (5 bases). This CDR3 is built from 16 residues. The V end was cut by 4 bases, the J end by 4 bases, with 22 bases between. Germline CDR1 DFQATT, CDR2 SNEGSKA (reference sequence).